These 2 T cell receptor beta chains share one sample of origin, sequenced in a study of glioma-infiltrating T cells after dendritic cell vaccination. TCRdb's copy holds only in-frame clones and misses some; the assay was immunoSEQ multiplex PCR. In the table there are about 92,000 clones, more than 75% of which are singletons. The source material was blood, sampled before dendritic cell vaccination. The receptors shown here come from a human donor with glioblastoma.

This clone has just a few counts. This rearrangement joins TRBV13 to TRBJ2-7, with D maybe TRBD2 (5 bases). V lost 5 bases and J lost 2, with 13 bases in between. The CDR3 contains 14 residues. Germline values: CDR1 PRHDT, CDR2 FYEKMQ (reference sequence). CDR3 protein: CASSQTELAYEQYF. CDR3 nucleotides: TGTGCCAGCAGCCAAACCGAACTAGCCTACGAGCAGTACTTC.

The genes are TRBV29-1 and TRBJ2-5, with 7 nucleotides matching TRBD1. CDR1 is SQVTM and CDR2 is ANQGSEA in the germline V gene. This CDR3 has 13 residues. V gave up 7 bases and J gave up 2 bases; unmatched junction bases: 7. In nucleotides, the CDR3 is TGCAGCGCCCTCGGGACAGCTCAAGAGACCCAGTACTTC. It is translated as CSALGTAQETQYF. The full variable domain, in which reference TRBV29-1 and TRBJ2-5 provide the parts outside the CDR3, is SAVISQKPSRDICQRGTSLTIQCQVDSQVTMMFWYRQQPGQSLTLIATANQGSEATYESGFVIDKFPISRPNLTFSTLTVSNMSPEDSSIYLCSALGTAQETQYFGPGTRLLVL.